These 20 T cell receptor beta chains were sequenced from one sample in a study of PD-L1 blockade in urothelial cancer (dated by TCRdb to about 2017). The method was the immunoSEQ multiplex PCR assay. This is the immuneACCESS table as TCRdb keeps it, with only in-frame sequences that have V and J called. A part of the clones is gone; compared with another copy, unresolved V genes explain less than half, and the rest is unexplained. For this sample there are 30,000 or so clones; about nine tenths appear just once. The ten largest clones represent about 7.6% of the sample. This specimen's time point label, per the study, means: peripheral blood 6 weeks after treatment start. The sample in question was PBMCs, obtained around atezolizumab (anti-PD-L1) treatment. These TCRs come from an elderly man with urothelial cancer.

The genes are TRBV30 and TRBJ2-2; 10 bases are shared with TRBD1. The CDR3 totals 17 residues. CDR1 is GTSNPN and CDR2 is SVGIG in the germline V gene (reference sequence). The V and J ends lost 2 bases and 4 bases, in that order; junction bases with no gene match: 10. CDR3 sequence: CAWSLSRTGGFTGELFF. CDR3 sequence (DNA): TGTGCCTGGAGTCTGAGCAGGACAGGGGGATTCACCGGGGAGCTGTTTTTT.

This clone was recorded a few times. This chain joins TRBV29-1 and TRBJ2-1; possibly TRBD1 for D (6 bases). From germline, CDR1 is SQVTM and CDR2 ANQGSEA. V was trimmed by 4 bases and J by 8 bases, leaving 15 bases between them. The CDR3 length is 13 residues. The CDR3 DNA sequence: TGCAGCGTTGGTGGGGGCAGGACTGATGAGCAGTTCTTC. It is translated as CSVGGGRTDEQFF.

V gene TRBV7-9 combines with J gene TRBJ2-1; no reliable D call. This CDR3 contains 13 residues. V shed 2 bases and J shed 6 bases, with 8 bases lying between them. Germline lookup yields CDR1 SEHNR and CDR2 FQNEAQ (reference sequence). CDR3 region: CASSLSYPNEQFF. The CDR3 DNA follows: TGTGCCAGCAGCTTATCCTATCCCAATGAGCAGTTCTTC.

The chain recombines TRBV6-5 with TRBJ1-3; TRBD1 matches 7 bases. The germline CDR1 and CDR2 sequences are MNHEY and SVGAGI. With V trimmed by 5 bases and J by 1 base, 2 bases remained unmatched. This CDR3 spans 14 amino acids. CDR3: CASSTQGSGNTIYF. The CDR3 nucleotides are TGTGCCAGCAGTACACAGGGGTCTGGAAACACCATATATTTT.

The chain has TRBV6-5 and TRBJ2-7; 8 bases agree with TRBD1. This CDR3 spans 15 amino acids. The germline V gene has CDR1 MNHEY and CDR2 SVGAGI. Germline trimming cut 5 bases from V and 10 bases from J; bases unmatched to any gene: 16. Here the CDR3 DNA reads TGTGCCAGCAGTCTTTACGCGGACAGGGACCGGGCACAGTACTTC. This codes for CASSLYADRDRAQYF.

The V and J genes are TRBV18 and TRBJ2-5; 8 bases match TRBD1. Trimming removed 1 base from V and 5 bases from J; junction bases left unmatched: 6. The CDR3 has 15 residues. Germline CDR1 KGHSH, CDR2 LQKENI. The CDR3 DNA sequence: TGTGCCAGCTCACCACTGGACAGGGATTTTGAGACCCAGTACTTC. Translation: CASSPLDRDFETQYF. Supplemented by reference TRBV18 and TRBJ2-5, the full variable domain reads NAGVMQNPRHLVRRRGQEARLRCSPMKGHSHVYWYRQLPEEGLKFMVYLQKENIIDESGMPKERFSAEFPKEGPSILRIQQVVRGDSAAYFCASSPLDRDFETQYFGPGTRLLVL.

The chain links TRBV10-1 to TRBJ2-3; D possibly corresponds to TRBD2 (6 bases). CDR1 and CDR2 from the germline V gene are WNHNN and SYGVQD (reference sequence). The CDR3 is made up of 14 amino acids. Trimming stripped 5 bases from V and 5 bases from J, with 14 bases between. The CDR3 nucleotides read TGCGCCAGCAGTCCAGGGACTTTAGGAGATACGCAGTATTTT. The encoded protein is CASSPGTLGDTQYF.

The chain joins TRBV5-5 to TRBJ1-2; D is possibly TRBD1 (6 bases). The CDR3 has 15 amino acids. The germline V and J ends were trimmed by 4 bases and 4 bases, with 17 bases remaining between them. The germline V gene encodes CDR1 SGHKS and CDR2 YYEKEE (reference sequence). Written as DNA, the CDR3 is TGTGCCAGCAGCCCCTCCAGCGGGGACACCTATGGCTACACCTTC. Its translation is CASSPSSGDTYGYTF.

CDR3 DNA: TGTGCCAGCAGGGGGACAGGGGGAAACTACGAGCAGTACTTC. The encoded protein is CASRGTGGNYEQYF. This chain uses TRBV6-5 with TRBJ2-7, with 11 bases matching TRBD1. V lost 6 bases, J lost 3 bases, and 4 bases stayed unmatched. CDR3 size: 14 residues. Germline V gene lookup returns CDR1 MNHEY and CDR2 SVGAGI.

The rearrangement uses TRBV10-3 and TRBJ2-3; 9 positions agree with TRBD2. The CDR3 loop spans 17 amino acids. CDR1 and CDR2 from the germline V gene are ENHRY and SYGVKD. J gave up 1 base and V 4 bases, and 9 bases lay outside the gene matches. The CDR3 loop is CAISGSLQRGGTDTQYF. CDR3 DNA: TGTGCCATCAGTGGATCCCTCCAGCGGGGGGGCACAGATACGCAGTATTTT.

The chain recombines TRBV10-3 with TRBJ1-4; no clear D gene. V lost 5 bases to trimming and J lost 8 bases, with 9 bases between them. CDR1 ENHRY and CDR2 SYGVKD come from the germline V gene. The CDR3 has 12 residues. This CDR3 reads CAISSPGEKLFF. The CDR3, as DNA: TGTGCCATCAGTTCTCCTGGCGAAAAACTGTTTTTT.

This clone was counted a single time. The V and J genes are TRBV5-1 and TRBJ2-1; TRBD2 matches at 13 bases. This CDR3 region has 17 residues. With 3 bases clipped from V and 4 bases from J, the junction kept 7 bases outside the gene matches. The germline gives CDR1 SGHRS, CDR2 YFSETQ. CDR3 in DNA: TGCGCCAGCAGCTCGATGCCGGGACTAGCGGGATACAATGAGCAGTTCTTC. This gives the protein CASSSMPGLAGYNEQFF.

The CDR3 region has the DNA TGTGCCAGCAGTTTACCCCTAACGGTCTATGGCTACACCTTC. Protein: CASSLPLTVYGYTF. The chain links TRBV28 to TRBJ1-2; unclear D gene. V dropped 2 bases and J dropped 4 bases, with 11 bases sitting between them. Per the germline V gene, CDR1 is MDHEN and CDR2 is SYDVKM. The length of the CDR3 is 14 residues.

The V gene is TRBV28, the J gene TRBJ2-3, with 9 bases that match TRBD2. Germline V gives CDR1 MDHEN, CDR2 SYDVKM. This CDR3 has 18 residues. Unmatched junction bases numbered 14, after V lost 5 bases and J lost 2 bases. The CDR3, as DNA: TGTGCCAGCAGTCTGAACTACCAGAAGCGGGAGGTCACAGATACGCAGTATTTT. Translated, it gives CASSLNYQKREVTDTQYF.

The chain joins TRBV28 to TRBJ2-1; the match to TRBD2 covers 11 bases. Trimming at V came to 3 bases and at J to 4 bases, leaving 5 bases not matched to a gene. From germline, CDR1 is MDHEN and CDR2 SYDVKM. The CDR3 is 16 amino acids. The CDR3 DNA reads TGTGCCAGCAGTTTCGTTCGACTAGCGGGGTACAATGAGCAGTTCTTC. Its protein product is CASSFVRLAGYNEQFF. Full variable domain (remainder filled in from reference TRBV28 and TRBJ2-1): DVKVTQSSRYLVKRTGEKVFLECVQDMDHENMFWYRQDPGLGLRLIYFSYDVKMKEKGDIPEGYSVSREKKERFSLILESASTNQTSMYLCASSFVRLAGYNEQFFGPGTRLTVL.

V gene TRBV19 combines with J gene TRBJ2-1; possible D gene TRBD2, 6 bases. The CDR3 has 14 amino acids. CDR1 is LNHDA and CDR2 is SQIVND in the germline V gene (reference sequence). V was cut by 4 bases and J by 12 bases, with 19 bases left in between. CDR3 coding DNA: TGTGCCAGTAGTACAGGAGGGGCTGTGGGGTCGCAGTTCTTC. Translated: CASSTGGAVGSQFF.

The genes are TRBV4-3 and TRBJ2-4; 9 bases line up with TRBD2. CDR3 length equals 15 residues. V dropped 1 base and J dropped 5; count of bases not matched to a gene: 3. Germline V gives CDR1 LGHNA, CDR2 YSLEER. CDR3 in amino acids: CASSQGASGENIQYF. The CDR3 coding sequence is TGCGCCAGCAGCCAAGGGGCTAGCGGGGAAAACATTCAGTACTTC.

This clone came up once. The J gene is TRBJ2-7, the V gene TRBV11-2, with TRBD2 as a possible D gene (6 bases). Trimming stripped 3 bases from V and 0 bases from J, with 12 bases between. The CDR3 runs 15 residues. Looked up from germline, CDR1 is SGHAT and CDR2 is FQNNGV. CDR3: CASSFWGDSSYEQYF. CDR3 DNA sequence: TGTGCCAGCAGCTTTTGGGGGGATAGCTCCTACGAGCAGTACTTC.

This chain connects TRBV13 to TRBJ2-5, with 10 bases aligning to TRBD2. V was pared by 2 bases and J by 1 base, with 7 bases of the junction left unmatched. Germline CDR1 and CDR2: PRHDT and FYEKMQ (reference sequence). This CDR3 contains 17 residues. CDR3 DNA: TGTGCCAGCAGCTTATGGGGAGCGGGAGGGCCCCAAGAGACCCAGTACTTC. It is translated as CASSLWGAGGPQETQYF. Variable domain in full (rest from reference TRBV13 and TRBJ2-5): AAGVIQSPRHLIKEKRETATLKCYPIPRHDTVYWYQQGPGQDPQFLISFYEKMQSDKGSIPDRFSAQQFSDYHSELNMSSLELGDSALYFCASSLWGAGGPQETQYFGPGTRLLVL.

The chain has TRBV30 and TRBJ2-5, with D perhaps matching TRBD1 (6 bases). CDR1 and CDR2 from the germline V gene are GTSNPN and SVGIG (reference sequence). V gave up 0 bases and J gave up 5 bases, with 13 bases separating them. The CDR3 runs to 14 residues. CDR3 amino acids: CAWSVGGQWETQYF. CDR3 in DNA: TGTGCCTGGAGTGTTGGGGGACAATGGGAGACCCAGTACTTC.